This TCR beta chain was captured by sequencing in a study of cytomegalovirus exposure and HLA in healthy donors. Notes on the study in general: In vitro testing confirmed three CMV-associated chains as specific for CMV antigens. Researchers counted 164 TCR beta chains as cytomegalovirus-associated. Per a prior analysis, the majority of TCR beta V segments were productive roughly 90% or roughly 30% of the time. Differences between HLA loci emerged in a later analysis of TCR association rates, with DRB1 most and HLA-C fewest.

This CDR3 comprises 16 residues. Looked up from germline, CDR1 is SNHLY and CDR2 is FYNNEI. Trimming removed 3 bases at V and 0 bases at J, with 12 bases between. Concerning this clone itself: Its specificity is unknown.

PCR involved 60 Vbeta and 13 Jbeta primers. Some clones are missing from TCRdb's copy, which holds only in-frame ones; the method was immunoSEQ multiplex PCR. Found here are 150,000 or so clones, about 85% of them singletons; the top ten hold less than 2.5%. This rearrangement joins TRBV2 to TRBJ1-3; D possibly corresponds to TRBD1 (6 bases). The source is a young woman in good health and CMV-seronegative. The sample consisted of PBMCs. In DNA, the CDR3 is TGTGCCAGCAGTGAGTTGACAGGTCGCTCTGGAAACACCATATATTTT. Translation: CASSELTGRSGNTIYF. The full variable domain, its missing parts supplied by reference TRBV2 and TRBJ1-3, is EPEVTQTPSHQVTQMGQEVILRCVPISNHLYFYWYRQILGQKVEFLVSFYNNEISEKSEIFDDQFSVERPDGSNFTLKIRSTKLEDSAMYFCASSELTGRSGNTIYFGEGSWLTVV.